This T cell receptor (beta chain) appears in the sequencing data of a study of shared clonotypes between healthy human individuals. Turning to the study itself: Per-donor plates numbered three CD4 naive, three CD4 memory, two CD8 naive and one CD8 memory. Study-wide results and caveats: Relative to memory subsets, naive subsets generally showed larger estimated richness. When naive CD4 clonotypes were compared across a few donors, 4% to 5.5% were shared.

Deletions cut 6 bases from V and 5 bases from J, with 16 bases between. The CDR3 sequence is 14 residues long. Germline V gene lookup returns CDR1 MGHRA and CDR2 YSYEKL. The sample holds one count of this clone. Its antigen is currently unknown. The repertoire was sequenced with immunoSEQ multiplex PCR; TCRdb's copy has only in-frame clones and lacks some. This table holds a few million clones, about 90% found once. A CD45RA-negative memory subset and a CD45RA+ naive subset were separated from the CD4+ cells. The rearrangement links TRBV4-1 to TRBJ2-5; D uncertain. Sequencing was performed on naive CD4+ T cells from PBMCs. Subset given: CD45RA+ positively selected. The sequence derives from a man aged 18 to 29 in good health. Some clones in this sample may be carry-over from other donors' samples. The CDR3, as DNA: TGCGCCAGCAGTTCCCCGGACGGTGTGGAGACCCAGTACTTC. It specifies CASSSPDGVETQYF.